The present T cell receptor beta chain was sequenced within a study of shared clonotypes between healthy human individuals. Germline trimming cut 2 bases from V and 7 bases from J; bases unmatched to any gene: 5. This CDR3 is 15 amino acids long. CDR1 and CDR2 from the germline V gene are MNHEY and SMNVEV (reference sequence). This table comes from immunoSEQ multiplex PCR, and its TCRdb copy is limited to in-frame clones, with some not included. This table has about 2.2 million clones, 80% to 95% appearing once. Cells designated naive CD8 were CD45RO-negative and were positively selected for CCR7, with terminally differentiated effector memory CD45RA+ cells excluded. The donors, healthy adults who were HIV-negative, had experienced no recent acute infections or vaccinations.

The TCR sequence derives from a young man in good health. Some clones in this sample may be carry-over from other donors' samples. The V gene is TRBV27, the J gene TRBJ2-2, with 9 nucleotides matching TRBD2. What was sequenced was naive CD8+ T cells from PBMCs. DNA of the CDR3: TGTGCCAGCAGTTTAAGCGGGAGGAGGGTCGGGGAGCTGTTTTTT. Amino acid sequence: CASSLSGRRVGELFF.